Following are 11 T cell receptor beta chains from one sample sequenced in a study of blood T cell repertoires in COVID-19. Here immunoSEQ multiplex PCR was the method, and the copy in TCRdb shows in-frame clones only, minus some. The repertoire holds roughly 290,000 clones, with around 87% as singletons. The sample was peripheral blood. These receptors were taken from a woman in her fifties or sixties who had recovered from COVID-19.

The gene calls are TRBV28 and TRBJ2-5, with 9 bases lining up with TRBD1. The CDR3 contains 15 residues. The germline CDR1 and CDR2 sequences are MDHEN and SYDVKM. Unmatched junction bases numbered 10, after V lost 6 bases and J lost 5 bases. As DNA, the CDR3 is TGTGCCAGCAGCGTCCCGGGACAGGGATCGGAGACCCAGTACTTC. The encoded protein is CASSVPGQGSETQYF.

J is TRBJ2-2 and V is TRBV9; TRBD2 is a possible D gene (5 bases). Per the germline V gene, CDR1 is SGDLS and CDR2 is YYNGEE. Deletions cut 4 bases from V and 3 bases from J, with 19 bases between. The CDR3 covers 17 residues. The CDR3, as DNA: TGTGCCAGCAGCCCGCAGCTCAGGACTGCGGACACCGGGGAGCTGTTTTTT. Its protein is CASSPQLRTADTGELFF.

This clone was seen a handful of times. The chain recombines TRBV19 with TRBJ1-6; D unresolved. In germline, CDR1 is LNHDA, CDR2 SQIVND (reference sequence). This CDR3 has 15 amino acids. The V and J ends lost 8 bases and 5 bases respectively, with 16 bases between them. CDR3 coding DNA: TGTGCCAGTTCTCGCTCGGTGCGGAATAATTCACCCCTCCACTTT. This translates into CASSRSVRNNSPLHF.

The genes are TRBV6-1 and TRBJ2-7; 9 bases are shared with TRBD1. Germline V lookup: CDR1 MNHNS, CDR2 SASEGT. This CDR3 contains 14 residues. Unmatched junction bases numbered 0, after V lost 1 base and J lost 2 bases. DNA of the CDR3: TGTGCCAGCAGTGAAGGACAGGGGGCCTACGAGCAGTACTTC. Protein sequence: CASSEGQGAYEQYF.

The chain uses TRBV27 and TRBJ2-1; 11 nucleotides line up with TRBD2. From germline, CDR1 is MNHEY and CDR2 SMNVEV (reference sequence). J was trimmed by 5 bases and V by 4 bases; bases with no gene match: 4. This CDR3 region has 15 residues. The CDR3 sequence: CASSYSGRAHNEQFF. The CDR3, as DNA: TGTGCCAGCAGTTATAGCGGGAGGGCCCACAATGAGCAGTTCTTC.

This chain connects TRBV6-6 to TRBJ2-7; 12 nucleotides match TRBD1. The J segment lost 7 bases and the V segment lost 4 bases, leaving 11 bases of the junction unmatched. Germline CDR1 and CDR2: MNHNY and SVGAGI (reference sequence). The CDR3 has 16 amino acids. The CDR3 coding sequence is TGTGCCAGCAGTTCCCCAACGGGACAGGGGGCGCGGGAGCAGTACTTC. This translates into CASSSPTGQGAREQYF.

The chain combines TRBV5-1 with TRBJ2-7; D remains unclear. Trimming cost V 0 bases and J 0 bases, with 7 bases left between them. The CDR3 runs to 14 residues. Germline V gene lookup returns CDR1 SGHRS and CDR2 YFSETQ. The DNA of the CDR3 is TGCGCCAGCAGCTTGGGACTGTTCTCCTACGAGCAGTACTTC. Residues: CASSLGLFSYEQYF.

This clone was observed a few times. The chain employs TRBV4-1 and TRBJ2-7; 8 nucleotides align to TRBD2. The CDR3 is 16 amino acids. The V segment lost 1 base and the J segment 3 bases; nucleotides outside the gene matches: 8. Germline loops: CDR1 MGHRA, CDR2 YSYEKL. The CDR3 coding sequence is TGCGCCAGCAGCCAAGTCGTAACGGGGGGGGTCTACGAGCAGTACTTC. Amino acids: CASSQVVTGGVYEQYF.

The CDR3 nucleotides are TGTGCCAGTAGCGACAGGGGAGGTAGAGATGAGCAGTTCTTC. Translated, it gives CASSDRGGRDEQFF. The chain joins TRBV19 to TRBJ2-1; 8 nucleotides align to TRBD1. In germline, CDR1 is LNHDA, CDR2 SQIVND (reference sequence). The CDR3 covers 14 residues. Losses at the gene ends were 6 bases for V and 8 bases for J; bases not matched to a gene: 9.

The chain joins TRBV12-3 or TRBV12-4 to TRBJ1-1; D may be TRBD1 (5 bases). This CDR3 has 11 residues. The germline V and J ends were trimmed by 5 bases and 11 bases, with 12 bases remaining between them. This CDR3 reads CASSRAGMAFF. The CDR3 nucleotides read TGTGCCAGCAGTCGAGCAGGGATGGCTTTCTTT.

CDR3 residues: CARSCGQNLYEQYF. The CDR3 DNA is TGTGCCAGAAGCTGCGGACAGAATCTCTACGAGCAGTACTTC. The J gene is TRBJ2-7, the V gene TRBV5-3, with D perhaps matching TRBD1 (6 bases). TRBV5-3 is an ORF, with its function uncertain. There are 14 residues in the CDR3. The ends were cut back, 3 bases at V and 3 bases at J, with 13 bases in the middle.